These 12 T cell receptor beta chains share one sample of origin, sequenced in a study of CD8 T cells in ankylosing spondylitis listed by TCRdb under 2017. The library was prepared using 5' RACE. TCRdb shows the sequencer as Illumina HiSeq 2500. TCRdb reworked the public reads: Q25 trimming with fastp, MiXCR clone assembly, productive beta chains retained. Rows matching on CDR3 protein sequence are summarized as one entry with the most common DNA and genes. The sample contains under 250,000 distinct CDR3 sequences, under 8.5% of them found a single time. The top ten clones comprise 4% to 5% of the sample. The sequenced material came from blood, either unsorted or a sorted T cell fraction (not recorded which). These TCRs come from a female donor with ankylosing spondylitis or in good health (not recorded which).

This clonotype has only a few counts. The V and J genes are TRBV2 and TRBJ2-1, with D hard to call. CDR1 and CDR2 from the germline V gene are SNHLY and FYNNEI. This CDR3 spans 14 amino acids. Trimming took 8 bases from V and 4 from J, leaving 15 bases between them. The CDR3 DNA reads TGTGCCAGCTTACCGCCCCGAAGGTACAATGAGCAGTTCTTC. This sequence encodes CASLPPRRYNEQFF.

Comment on this clonotype: A read error may be the cause here, since a much bigger clone is one base away. The chain is built from TRBV15 and TRBJ2-7; no reliable D call. The CDR3 runs to 12 residues. Germline loops: CDR1 LNHNV, CDR2 YYDKDF (reference sequence). CDR3 loop: CATSRDNVKQCF. The CDR3 nucleotides are TGTGCCACCAGCAGAGATAACGTCAAGCAGTGCTTC. Using reference TRBV15 and TRBJ2-7 for the parts outside the CDR3, the full variable domain is DAMVIQNPRYQVTQFGKPVTLSCSQTLNHNVMYWYQQKSSQAPKLLFHYYDKDFNNEADTPDNFQSRRPNTSFCFLDIRSPGLGDTAMYLCATSRDNVKQCFGPGTRLTVT.

There are many counts of this clonotype. CDR3 sequence (DNA): TGCGCCAGCAGCGCTCGGGGTGGGGCTTTCAACACTGAAGCTTTCTTT. Translation: CASSARGGAFNTEAFF. The chain combines TRBV5-1 with TRBJ1-1; possibly TRBD1 for D (5 bases). V gave up 4 bases and J gave up 2 bases, with 18 bases separating them. This CDR3 region has 16 residues. CDR1 and CDR2 (germline): SGHRS, YFSETQ.

The chain has TRBV29-1 and TRBJ1-1; D remains ambiguous. Trimming pared 0 bases from V and 5 bases from J, leaving 19 bases between. The germline V gene has CDR1 SQVTM and CDR2 ANQGSEA. This CDR3 has 16 amino acids. In DNA, the CDR3 is TGCAGCGTTGAAGATCGAGGCCAGGCGTCAGTGACTGAAGCTTTCTTT. This sequence encodes CSVEDRGQASVTEAFF. Variable domain in full (rest from reference TRBV29-1 and TRBJ1-1): SAVISQKPSRDICQRGTSLTIQCQVDSQVTMMFWYRQQPGQSLTLIATANQGSEATYESGFVIDKFPISRPNLTFSTLTVSNMSPEDSSIYLCSVEDRGQASVTEAFFGQGTRLTVV.

This clonotype was seen at least ten times. The chain carries TRBV24-1 and TRBJ2-1; no definite D call. The CDR3 loop spans 14 amino acids. Germline V gene data show CDR1 as KGHDR and CDR2 as SFDVKD. V gave up 6 bases and J gave up 7 bases, with 15 bases separating them. In DNA form, the CDR3 reads TGTGCCACCAGTACCGGTGTAGGTCGGAATGAGCAGTTCTTC. This sequence encodes CATSTGVGRNEQFF.

This clonotype was counted at least ten times. The CDR3 region is CSASDSPQPQYF. As DNA, the CDR3 is TGCAGTGCTTCGGACTCCCCTCAACCCCAGTACTTC. The rearrangement links TRBV20-1 to TRBJ2-5, with a weak D call TRBD2 (5 bases). V was cut by 5 bases and J by 9 bases, with 16 bases left in between. There are 12 residues in the CDR3. Germline CDR1 reads DFQATT; CDR2 reads SNEGSKA (reference sequence).

At least ten counts were recorded for this clonotype. The chain uses TRBV12-3 or TRBV12-4 and TRBJ2-2, with 7 bases aligning to TRBD2. The CDR3 contains 14 residues. With 0 bases clipped from V and 7 bases from J, the junction kept 2 bases outside the gene matches. This CDR3 reads CASSLAGGNGELFF. The DNA for the CDR3 is TGTGCCAGCAGTTTAGCGGGAGGGAACGGGGAGCTGTTTTTT.

This clonotype was seen at least ten times. This chain uses TRBV6-2 or TRBV6-3 with TRBJ1-5; no definite D call. V was clipped by 6 bases and J by 4 bases, with 7 bases between them. The CDR3 loop spans 12 amino acids. Germline lookup yields CDR1 MNHEY and CDR2 SVGEGT. Here the CDR3 reads CASRTVNQPQHF. CDR3 DNA: TGTGCCAGCAGGACGGTTAATCAGCCCCAGCATTTT.

The sample holds many counts of this clonotype. This chain uses TRBV27 with TRBJ2-2; TRBD1 agrees at 9 bases. In germline, CDR1 is MNHEY, CDR2 SMNVEV (reference sequence). The CDR3 sequence is 15 residues long. Trimming removed 7 bases from V and 5 bases from J; junction bases left unmatched: 8. The CDR3 DNA reads TGTGCCAGCAAACAGGGGGCGCGTCGTACCGGGGAGCTGTTTTTT. This translates into CASKQGARRTGELFF.

Many counts were recorded for this clonotype. The rearrangement uses TRBV7-2 and TRBJ2-3, with D perhaps assigned TRBD1 or TRBD2 (5 bases each). The CDR3 has 15 amino acids. Germline CDR1 reads SGHTA; CDR2 reads FQGNSA. The V end lost 1 base, the J end lost 1 base, and 9 bases lay between the germline ends. CDR3 in DNA: TGTGCCAGCAGCTTAGGGCTGGGACGCACAGATACGCAGTATTTT. Amino acids: CASSLGLGRTDTQYF.

This chain uses TRBV10-3 with TRBJ1-6, with 8 bases fitting TRBD1. V gave up 2 bases and J gave up 8 bases; unmatched junction bases: 5. The CDR3 totals 15 residues. CDR1 is ENHRY, CDR2 SYGVKD, per germline. The CDR3 region has the DNA TGTGCCATCAGTGAGGGCAGGGGGCATGATTCACCCCTCCACTTT. Encoded protein: CAISEGRGHDSPLHF.

This clonotype was counted ten times or more. This chain joins TRBV6-2 or TRBV6-3 and TRBJ2-5; 10 bases agree with TRBD2. Germline V CDR1 and CDR2: MNHEY, SVGEGT. There are 15 residues in the CDR3. V dropped 7 bases and J dropped 2; count of bases not matched to a gene: 7. The DNA for the CDR3 is TGTGCCAGCACATTAGCGGGAGGCCCACAAGAGACCCAGTACTTC. As protein: CASTLAGGPQETQYF.